The rows below give T cell receptor beta chains drawn from one sample of a study of T cells in Graves' hyperthyroidism and ophthalmopathy. TCRdb independently ran MiXCR on the multiplex PCR reads; one entry per CDR3 protein. Here the sample spans around 520,000 distinct CDR3 sequences, approximately 25% being singletons. Material for sequencing was blood. Receptors originate from a woman younger than 45 with Graves' ophthalmopathy. CDR3s include the opening cysteine and the closing phenylalanine or tryptophan. The D gene is left open where the match is weak. Rows give clone size only sometimes, using once, few, many, or a class for an expanded clone.

>TRBJ2-5|TRBD1|TRBV25-1|-
CASSVPGQGKETQYF
TGTGCCAGCAGTGTCCCGGGACAGGGAAAAGAGACCCAGTACTTC
>TRBJ2-7|-|TRBV6-1|-
CASSSTPDPKREQYF
TGTGCCAGCAGCTCAACCCCGGACCCCAAACGCGAGCAGTACTTC
>TRBJ2-7|-|TRBV6-2/TRBV6-3|-
CASSQMGDRSPPYEQYF
TGTGCCAGCAGCCAAATGGGAGACAGGAGTCCCCCCTACGAGCAGTACTTC
>TRBJ2-7|TRBD1|TRBV6-1|-
CASTGTGSHEQYF
TGTGCCAGCACGGGGACAGGGAGCCACGAGCAGTACTTC
>TRBJ1-2|-|TRBV24-1|many
CATSDFGDSQRSYTF
TGTGCCACCAGTGATTTCGGAGACAGCCAGAGGAGCTACACCTTC
>TRBJ1-1|TRBD1|TRBV12-3/TRBV12-4|many
CASRKGTGVRRANTEAFF
TGTGCCAGCAGAAAGGGGACAGGGGTACGGAGGGCGAACACTGAAGCTTTCTTT
>TRBJ1-2|TRBD1|TRBV28|-
CASSLFTGGDYGYTF
TGTGCCAGCAGTTTATTCACAGGGGGCGACTATGGCTACACCTTC
>TRBJ2-7|-|TRBV7-2|many
CASSPVGGYEQYF
TGTGCCAGCAGCCCCGTCGGTGGGTACGAGCAGTACTTC
>TRBJ1-3|TRBD1|TRBV12-3/TRBV12-4|many
CASRSTGLGNTIYF
TGTGCCAGCAGGTCGACAGGGCTTGGAAACACCATATATTTT
>TRBJ1-5|-|TRBV12-3/TRBV12-4|many
CASSAGPRTQPQHF
TGTGCCAGCAGTGCCGGGCCTAGGACTCAGCCCCAGCATTTT
>TRBJ1-2|-|TRBV6-2/TRBV6-3|many
CASRSRGGYTF
TGTGCCAGCAGAAGCAGGGGTGGCTACACCTTC
>TRBJ1-1|-|TRBV12-3/TRBV12-4|many
CASSLQALDTEAFF
TGTGCCAGCAGTTTACAGGCGCTGGACACTGAAGCTTTCTTT
>TRBJ1-2|TRBD1|TRBV2|many
CASSYTTGIYGYTF
TGTGCCAGCAGTTATACGACAGGGATCTATGGCTACACCTTC
>TRBJ1-1|-|TRBV5-6|many
CASSFRGGADTEAFF
TGTGCCAGCAGCTTCCGAGGGGGGGCTGACACTGAAGCTTTCTTT
>TRBJ2-7|-|TRBV12-3/TRBV12-4|many
CASSAVYEQYF
TGTGCCAGCAGTGCAGTCTACGAGCAGTACTTC
>TRBJ1-1|-|TRBV15|-
CATSRTSASNTEAFF
TGTGCCACCAGCAGAACTTCGGCCTCCAACACTGAAGCTTTCTTT
>TRBJ1-5|-|TRBV4-3|many
CASSRDSDSNQPQHF
TGCGCCAGCAGCCGAGACAGCGATAGCAATCAGCCCCAGCATTTT
>TRBJ2-7|TRBD2|TRBV4-1|many
CASSQPGLGIYEQYF
TGCGCCAGCAGCCAACCCGGACTAGGAATCTACGAGCAGTACTTC
>TRBJ2-2|TRBD1|TRBV7-3|-
CASHAGTANTGELFF
TGTGCCAGCCACGCCGGGACAGCGAACACCGGGGAGCTGTTTTTT
>TRBJ1-5|-|TRBV7-9|many
CASSLEGGPQPQHF
TGTGCCAGCAGCTTAGAAGGGGGGCCTCAGCCCCAGCATTTT
>TRBJ2-2|-|TRBV2|-
CASSEAHPGELFF
TGTGCCAGCAGTGAAGCTCACCCCGGGGAGCTGTTTTTT
>TRBJ2-2|-|TRBV27|many
CASSFVGDTGELFF
TGTGCCAGCAGTTTCGTGGGGGACACCGGGGAGCTGTTTTTT
>TRBJ2-7|-|TRBV20-1|many
CSARVQGNYEQYF
TGCAGTGCTAGAGTACAGGGCAACTACGAGCAGTACTTC
>TRBJ1-3|-|TRBV6-1|many
CASRGRGAAGNTIYF
TGTGCCAGCCGGGGTAGGGGGGCGGCGGGAAACACCATATATTTT
>TRBJ1-5|-|TRBV12-3/TRBV12-4|-
CASSPGPDRTPYQPQHF
TGTGCCAGCAGCCCAGGGCCAGACCGGACACCCTATCAGCCCCAGCATTTT
>TRBJ1-2|-|TRBV7-9|-
CASSLDRDSNYGYTF
TGTGCCAGCAGCTTAGACAGGGACTCTAACTATGGCTACACCTTC
>TRBJ1-1|TRBD1|TRBV30|many
CAWSSTGVTEAFF
TGTGCCTGGAGTTCGACAGGGGTCACTGAAGCTTTCTTT
>TRBJ2-4|-|TRBV6-2/TRBV6-3|many
CASSYSMGNLAKNIQYF
TGTGCCAGCAGTTACTCGATGGGGAACCTAGCCAAAAACATTCAGTACTTC
>TRBJ2-5|-|TRBV2|-
CASSPPFGGDQETQYF
TGTGCCAGCAGCCCCCCGTTCGGCGGGGACCAAGAGACCCAGTACTTC
>TRBJ1-3|-|TRBV3-1|few
CASSQDRGEAGNTIYF
TGTGCCAGCAGCCAAGATCGGGGGGAAGCTGGAAACACCATATATTTT
>TRBJ2-5|TRBD2|TRBV30|many
CAWSPLRKGLTSGGETQYF
TGTGCCTGGAGTCCCCTTCGCAAGGGTTTGACTAGCGGGGGAGAGACCCAGTACTTC
>TRBJ1-1|-|TRBV27|-
CASSLGGTARGAFF
TGTGCCAGCAGTTTAGGAGGTACCGCCCGTGGGGCTTTCTTT
>TRBJ1-1|TRBD1|TRBV28|-
CVSSGRGRSEAFF
TGTGTCAGCAGTGGTAGGGGGCGTAGTGAAGCTTTCTTT
>TRBJ2-7|-|TRBV5-1|many
CASSLGWDYEQYF
TGCGCCAGCAGCTTGGGTTGGGACTACGAGCAGTACTTC
>TRBJ2-5|-|TRBV5-1|-
CASSLGSSQETQYF
TGCGCCAGCAGCTTGGGTAGTTCACAAGAGACCCAGTACTTC
>TRBJ1-2|-|TRBV12-3/TRBV12-4|many
CASSDQGYGYTF
TGTGCCAGCAGTGATCAGGGGTATGGCTACACCTTC
>TRBJ2-7|TRBD1|TRBV7-8|-
CASSRQGVSEQYF
TGTGCCAGCAGCAGACAGGGAGTGAGCGAGCAGTACTTC
>TRBJ1-2|-|TRBV12-3/TRBV12-4|many
CASAQTAMDYTF
TGTGCCAGCGCCCAGACAGCTATGGACTACACCTTC
>TRBJ1-1|-|TRBV6-1|many
CASRRGHFEAFF
TGTGCCAGCAGGCGGGGGCATTTCGAAGCTTTCTTT
>TRBJ1-1|-|TRBV12-3/TRBV12-4|many
CASSSPNRNTEAFF
TGTGCCAGCAGTTCGCCTAACAGGAACACTGAAGCTTTCTTT
>TRBJ2-2|-|TRBV24-1|many
CATSDFTGRAGELFF
TGTGCCACCAGTGATTTTACAGGGCGGGCCGGGGAGCTGTTTTTT
>TRBJ2-7|TRBD1|TRBV11-2|many
CASSTTTGSYEQYF
TGTGCCAGCAGCACCACGACAGGGAGCTACGAGCAGTACTTC
>TRBJ1-1|TRBD1|TRBV9|many
CASSADGTVNTEAFF
TGTGCCAGCAGCGCGGACGGGACAGTGAACACTGAAGCTTTCTTT
>TRBJ1-2|-|TRBV20-1|many
CSASQGKANGYTF
TGCAGTGCCTCCCAGGGAAAAGCTAATGGCTACACCTTC
>TRBJ1-5|-|TRBV28|many
CASSTGGPQHF
TGTGCCAGCAGTACCGGGGGGCCCCAGCATTTT
>TRBJ2-7|-|TRBV7-9|many
CASSPHSGTNEQYF
TGTGCCAGCAGCCCCCACAGCGGTACGAACGAGCAGTACTTC
>TRBJ1-2|-|TRBV6-1|once
CASSELRQSYGYTF
TGTGCCAGCAGTGAACTCAGACAGAGCTATGGCTACACCTTC
>TRBJ1-1|TRBD1|TRBV7-6|many
CASSSGQVPEAFF
TGTGCCAGCAGCTCCGGACAGGTCCCTGAAGCTTTCTTT
>TRBJ1-5|-|TRBV2|-
CASSESGNSNQPQHF
TGTGCCAGCAGTGAATCTGGTAATAGCAATCAGCCCCAGCATTTT
>TRBJ1-2|-|TRBV5-4|many
CASSLGPGSDSYTF
TGTGCCAGCAGCTTGGGGCCGGGATCCGATAGCTACACCTTC
>TRBJ1-3|-|TRBV19|many
CASSMSWTSGDTIYF
TGTGCCAGTAGTATGTCATGGACGTCGGGTGACACCATATATTTT
>TRBJ2-7|-|TRBV6-1|few
CASKNYEQYF
TGTGCCAGCAAGAACTACGAGCAGTACTTC
>TRBJ2-5|TRBD2|TRBV12-3/TRBV12-4|many
CASSLWAGESQETQYF
TGTGCCAGCAGTTTATGGGCGGGGGAATCTCAAGAGACCCAGTACTTC